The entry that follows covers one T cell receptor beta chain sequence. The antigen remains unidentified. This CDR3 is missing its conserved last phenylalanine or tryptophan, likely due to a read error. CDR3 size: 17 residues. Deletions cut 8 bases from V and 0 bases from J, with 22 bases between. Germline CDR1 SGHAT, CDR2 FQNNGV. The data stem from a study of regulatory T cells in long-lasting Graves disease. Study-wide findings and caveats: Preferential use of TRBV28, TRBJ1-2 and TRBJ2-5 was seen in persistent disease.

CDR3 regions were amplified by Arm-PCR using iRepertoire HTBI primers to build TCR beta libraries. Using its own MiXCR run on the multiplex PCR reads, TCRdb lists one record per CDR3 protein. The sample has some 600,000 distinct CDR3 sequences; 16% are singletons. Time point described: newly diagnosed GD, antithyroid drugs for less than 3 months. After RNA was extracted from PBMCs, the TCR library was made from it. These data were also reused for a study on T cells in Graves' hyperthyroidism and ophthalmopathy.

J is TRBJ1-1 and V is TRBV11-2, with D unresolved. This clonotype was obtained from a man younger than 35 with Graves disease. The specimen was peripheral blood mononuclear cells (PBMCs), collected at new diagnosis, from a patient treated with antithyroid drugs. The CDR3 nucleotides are TGTGCCAGCCGGCCGGCAACCGGAGTTGGGCTGAACACTGAAGCTTTCCTT. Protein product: CASRPATGVGLNTEAFL.